The source of this T cell receptor (beta chain) is a study of vaccination and CD4 T cells after COVID-19. Across the whole study: From HCoV-229E, HCoV-OC43, HCoV-NL63 and SARS-CoV-2, overlapping spike peptides were used to stimulate the cells. General study results and limits: Median counts of SARS-CoV-2-reactive clonotypes increased from roughly 21 to 40; this difference was not significant.

Cultured CD4+ T-cell DNA underwent Oncomine TCR Beta short-read sequencing. Each CDR3 protein is one row after TCRdb ran MiXCR on the PCR reads. The sample holds 10,000 to 15,000 distinct CDR3 sequences, over 45% seen once. Noted treatment: approximately 10-day PBMC culture with coronavirus spike peptide pools or control peptides (ViraFEST assay). To note about this clonotype: The target antigen is unknown.

This sequence originates from a human donor who had recovered from COVID-19. The sequenced sample consisted of CD4+ T cells from blood, cultured in vitro.

DNA of the CDR3: TGCGCCAGCAGCCCGAACAGAGGGGCTGGGGAGACCCAGTACTTC. As protein: CASSPNRGAGETQYF. The rearrangement uses TRBV4-3 and TRBJ2-5, with D tentatively TRBD1 or TRBD2 (5 bases each). Germline CDR1 is LGHNA and CDR2 is YSLEER. Trimming left V 4 bases short and J 5 bases short, with 17 bases between. This CDR3 has 15 residues.